The T cell receptor (beta chain) described here comes from a study of blood T cell repertoires in COVID-19. Study-wide context: Some COVID-19 samples were acute and others convalescent; all came from the United States, Italy and Spain. The cDNA or gDNA used as material had been derived from T cells, B-cell-depleted T cells, or PBMCs.

CDR3 size: 14 residues. The V gene end was trimmed by 4 bases and the J gene end by 5 bases; junction bases not matched to a gene: 6. Germline CDR1 reads LGHDT; CDR2 reads YNNKEL (reference sequence). Per the original data handling: Using reference gene primer amplification, nucleated cell counts were estimated. Produced via immunoSEQ multiplex PCR; TCRdb's table is partial and in-frame only. The V and J calls and the clone size are those of that table, but D and trimming were determined from the DNA. The repertoire holds about 62,000 clones, around nine tenths seen once, with more than 0.8% in the top ten.

Source material: peripheral blood. The clonotype originates from a man in his 70s with acute or convalescent COVID-19. This sequence joins TRBV3-1 (or the pseudogene TRBV3-2) and TRBJ2-5, with 8 positions matching TRBD2. CDR3 loop: CASSRLAGRETQYF. CDR3 in DNA: TGTGCCAGCAGCCGATTAGCGGGGAGGGAGACCCAGTACTTC.